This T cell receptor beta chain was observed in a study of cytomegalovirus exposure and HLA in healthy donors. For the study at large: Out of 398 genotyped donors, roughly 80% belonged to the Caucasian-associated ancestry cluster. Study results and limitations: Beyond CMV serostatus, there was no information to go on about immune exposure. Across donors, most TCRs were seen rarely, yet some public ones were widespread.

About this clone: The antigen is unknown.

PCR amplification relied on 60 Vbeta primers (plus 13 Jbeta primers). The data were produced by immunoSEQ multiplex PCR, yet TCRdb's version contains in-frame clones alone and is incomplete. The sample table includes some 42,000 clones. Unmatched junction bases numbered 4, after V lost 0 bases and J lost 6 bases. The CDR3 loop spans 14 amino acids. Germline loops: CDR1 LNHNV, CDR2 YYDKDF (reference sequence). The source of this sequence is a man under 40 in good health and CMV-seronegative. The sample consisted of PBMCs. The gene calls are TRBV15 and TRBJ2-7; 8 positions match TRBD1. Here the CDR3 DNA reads TGTGCCACCAGCAGAGACCGGACAGGGTTCGAGCAGTACTTC. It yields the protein CATSRDRTGFEQYF. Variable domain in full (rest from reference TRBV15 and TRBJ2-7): DAMVIQNPRYQVTQFGKPVTLSCSQTLNHNVMYWYQQKSSQAPKLLFHYYDKDFNNEADTPDNFQSRRPNTSFCFLDIRSPGLGDTAMYLCATSRDRTGFEQYFGPGTRLTVT.